This record looks at one TCR beta chain sequence and its context. This clone was seen only a few times. Which antigen it targets is not known. One base away there is no much larger clone; base qualities are not given. The time point label, as the study defines it: after neoadjuvant nivolumab, at surgical resection. The patients had newly diagnosed stage II-IVA oral cavity squamous cell carcinoma and had not received any prior systemic or radiation treatment. The cohort was composed of patients with HPV-negative, locally advanced oral cavity squamous cell carcinoma. No culture maintenance or expansion was done, as the peripheral blood mononuclear cells went straight to analysis. Samples were obtained from a longitudinal correlative study of a single-arm phase II trial of neoadjuvant nivolumab in oral cavity squamous cell carcinoma. Subject-matched pre- and post-treatment PBMCs and tumors from three responders and three non-responders underwent genomic DNA-based TCRbeta sequencing. Peripheral blood mononuclear cells were collected once before nivolumab treatment and again after treatment, at the time of surgery. Genomic DNA was isolated from PBMCs using the Maxwell RSC DNA from Cells kit.

For deep sequencing, PBMC libraries mostly used around 0.45 ug of input genomic DNA, with six replicates for each sample. Following the manufacturer's instructions, the team built TCRbeta libraries using the immunoSEQ hsTCRbeta kit. An Illumina NovaSeq 6000 S4 flow cell was used to sequence the final libraries, which had first been combined to 3 nM. On the study's bioinformatics: The immunoSEQ Analyzer handled quality control and preprocessing of the raw data. The analysis was restricted to productive rearrangements, with each unique CDR3 amino acid sequence defining a clonotype. Using the R package tcR, the researchers computed the Gini-Simpson index as their estimate of repertoire clonality. Student's t test was used to compare Gini indices, while Pearson correlation assessed associations with tumor size change. Sourced from immuneACCESS, this table was stored by TCRdb with only in-frame sequences that have V and J called. A share of the clones is absent; for the studies checked, an unresolved V gene accounts for under half, and the remainder has no known explanation. From that table come the V and J calls and clone size; the DNA was used to work out D and trimming. The sample table holds more than 9,500 clones, of which 60% to 85% were seen once. The biggest ten clones account for around 2.7% of the sample.

Reading from cysteine to phenylalanine, the CDR3 counts 19 amino acids. The entry retains the CDR3 DNA only, 57 bases that are in frame from base 1. V lost 6 bases and J lost 3 bases, and the count of bases not matched to a germline gene is 20. As encoded in the germline V gene (reference sequence), CDR1 is SEHNR while CDR2 is FQNEAQ. The record originates from a study of neoadjuvant anti-PD-1 for oral cavity cancer (dated by TCRdb to the early 2020s). Study-wide context: Patients mostly received three to four biweekly doses of nivolumab at 3 mg/kg before curative-intent surgical resection. A fourth nivolumab dose was given around day 43 to patients without progression, and definitive surgical resection was performed in those patients on days 50-56. Under RECIST 1.1, a patient counted as a responder if showing complete response, partial response or stable disease, and as a non-responder if showing progression. The parent correlative cohort had about a dozen patients and a response rate of more than 25%. Results and caveats for the whole study, not just this receptor: Within PBMCs, T cell clonality (Gini index) was significantly higher in non-responders than responders after neoadjuvant nivolumab. TCR analyses included only three patients per response group, and the authors called for larger cohorts for validation. Higher pretreatment blood Treg/Th17 ratios correlated with higher pretreatment blood TCRbeta clonality and lower post-treatment tumor TCRbeta clonality.

Here the sequenced sample was PBMCs, taken after nivolumab (anti-PD-1) treatment. The V and J segments used are TRBV7-9 and TRBJ2-3; TRBD1 matches 8 bases in the middle. The receptor comes from a person aged 40-85 years with oral cavity squamous cell carcinoma. At the DNA level, the sequence is TGTGCCAGCAGTCGATCTCACGGGACAGGTGACTTTTGGACAGATACGCAGTATTTT. Translation gives CASSRSHGTGDFWTDTQYF.